The entry that follows covers one T cell receptor beta chain sequence. These data belong to a study of blood T cell repertoires in COVID-19. Germline V gene lookup returns CDR1 SGHRS and CDR2 YFSETQ. The CDR3 extends over 15 amino acids. V lost 3 bases and J lost 4; bases outside the gene matches: 3. Profiling relied on immunoSEQ multiplex PCR, and the TCRdb table lists in-frame clones only, not all of them. The table records approximately 290,000 clones, over 75% of them present only once. This TCR was recovered from a woman aged 25 to 45 who had recovered from COVID-19. The chain combines TRBV5-1 with TRBJ2-7; TRBD2 matches at 14 bases. Sequenced material: PBMCs or T cells enriched from blood (not recorded which). The chain's CDR3 is CASSSGLAGVYEQYF. Written as DNA, the CDR3 is TGCGCCAGCAGCTCGGGACTAGCGGGAGTGTACGAGCAGTACTTC.